This entry features one T cell receptor (beta chain) sequence. Looked up from germline, CDR1 is SGHRS and CDR2 is YFSETQ. The CDR3 spans 15 residues. The ends lost 4 bases at V and 0 bases at J; junction bases unmatched: 4. This record belongs to a study of T cell changes during pregnancy in multiple sclerosis. Assay: immunoSEQ multiplex PCR; the TCRdb copy retains only in-frame clones and omits some. The sample comprises more than 95,000 clones, 80% to 95% of which are singletons, and roughly 0.99% rests with the top ten. The sequenced sample was peripheral blood, obtained after pregnancy. The chain is built from TRBV5-1 and TRBJ2-1; 7 nucleotides match TRBD2. This TCR came from a female donor with multiple sclerosis, enrolled in a pregnancy study. CDR3 in DNA: TGCGCCAGCAGCGGGACTACTCTCTCCTACAATGAGCAGTTCTTC. Translated: CASSGTTLSYNEQFF.